Sequencing of this T cell receptor (beta chain) was carried out in a study of blood T cell repertoires in COVID-19. Overall study: Some COVID-19 samples were acute and others convalescent; all came from the United States, Italy and Spain. PBMCs, B-cell-depleted T cells, or T cells were the source of the cDNA or gDNA that made up the material.

As processed by the authors: Cell counts per sample came from amplifying reference gene primers. Repertoires were generated with immunoSEQ multiplex PCR, while TCRdb's copy carries only in-frame clones and drops some. The DNA gave D and trimming, while V, J and clone size come from that table. The sample carries around 73,000 clones, approximately 77% recorded once. The Seattle patients joined while their infection was active and were tracked longitudinally afterward. The CDR3 spans 13 residues. The germline V gene encodes CDR1 SGHNT and CDR2 YYREEE (reference sequence). V lost 7 bases and J lost 4, with 13 bases in between.

The sequence was obtained from a man between 65 and 79 years old with COVID-19, enrolled during active disease. The chain employs TRBV5-4 and TRBJ2-3; possible D gene TRBD2, 5 bases. The sequenced sample consisted of peripheral blood. CDR3 nucleotides: TGTGCCAGCCGGGGTCTCCCTCCAGATACGCAGTATTTT. It is translated as CASRGLPPDTQYF.